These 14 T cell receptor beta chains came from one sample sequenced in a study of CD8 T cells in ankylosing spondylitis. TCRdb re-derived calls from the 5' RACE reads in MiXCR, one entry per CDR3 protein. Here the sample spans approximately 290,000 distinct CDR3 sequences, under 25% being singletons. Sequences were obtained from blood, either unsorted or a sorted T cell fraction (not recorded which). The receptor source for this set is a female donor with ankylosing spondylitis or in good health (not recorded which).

The CDR3 nucleotides are TGCGCCAGCAGCCGCGCACAGGGCTTCTCTGGCGAGCAGTACTTC. Protein product: CASSRAQGFSGEQYF. V gene TRBV5-1 combines with J gene TRBJ2-7, with TRBD1 as a possible D gene (6 bases). CDR1 and CDR2 (germline): SGHRS, YFSETQ. Deletions cut 4 bases from V and 6 bases from J, with 20 bases between. This CDR3 has 15 amino acids.

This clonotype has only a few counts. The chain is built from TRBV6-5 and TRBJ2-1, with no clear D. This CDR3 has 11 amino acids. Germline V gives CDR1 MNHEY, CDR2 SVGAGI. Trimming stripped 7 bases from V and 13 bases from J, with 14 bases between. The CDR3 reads CASIKGGAQFF. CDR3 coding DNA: TGTGCCAGCATAAAGGGCGGCGCCCAGTTCTTC.

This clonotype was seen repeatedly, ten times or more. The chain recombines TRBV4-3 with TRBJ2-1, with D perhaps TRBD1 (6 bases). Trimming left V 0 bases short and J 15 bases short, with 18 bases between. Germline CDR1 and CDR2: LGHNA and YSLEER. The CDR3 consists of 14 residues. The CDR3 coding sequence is TGCGCCAGCAGCCAAGATACCCCCCCCGGGACACCGTTCTTC. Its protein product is CASSQDTPPGTPFF.

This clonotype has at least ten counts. The CDR3 DNA reads as TGTGCTAGTGGTTTGGTGTCGGGTCGGCCGGTCGGCGAGCAGTACTTC. Encoded protein: CASGLVSGRPVGEQYF. This sequence joins TRBV12-5 and TRBJ2-7; D gene ambiguous. This CDR3 spans 16 amino acids. Trimming stripped 0 bases from V and 6 bases from J, with 18 bases between. Germline-derived CDR1 and CDR2 are LGHNT and FRNRAP.

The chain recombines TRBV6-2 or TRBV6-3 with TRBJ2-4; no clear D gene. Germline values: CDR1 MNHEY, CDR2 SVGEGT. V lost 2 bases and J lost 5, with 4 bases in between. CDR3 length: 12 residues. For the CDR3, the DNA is TGTGCCAGCAGTTACCGGGAAAACATTCAGTACTTC. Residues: CASSYRENIQYF.

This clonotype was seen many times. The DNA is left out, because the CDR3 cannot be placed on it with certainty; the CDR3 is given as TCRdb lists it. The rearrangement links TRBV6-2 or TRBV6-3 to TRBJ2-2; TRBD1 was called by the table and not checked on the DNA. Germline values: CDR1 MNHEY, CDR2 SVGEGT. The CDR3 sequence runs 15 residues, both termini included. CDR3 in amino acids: CASSTSGQPTGELFF.

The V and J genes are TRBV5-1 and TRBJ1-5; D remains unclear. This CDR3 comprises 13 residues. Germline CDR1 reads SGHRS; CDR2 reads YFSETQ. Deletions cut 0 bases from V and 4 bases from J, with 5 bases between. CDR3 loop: CASSLELNQPQHF. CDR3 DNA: TGCGCCAGCAGCTTGGAGTTAAATCAGCCCCAGCATTTT.

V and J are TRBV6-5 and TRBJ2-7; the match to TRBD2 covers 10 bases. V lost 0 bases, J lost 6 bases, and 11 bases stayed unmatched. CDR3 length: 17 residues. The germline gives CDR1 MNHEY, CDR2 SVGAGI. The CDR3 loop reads CASSYSFKSGRAREQYF. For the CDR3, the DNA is TGTGCCAGCAGTTACTCGTTTAAGAGCGGGAGGGCCCGCGAGCAGTACTTC.

The CDR3 region is CASSQEDRGMNTEAFF. Here the CDR3 DNA reads TGCGCCAGCAGCCAGGAGGACAGGGGAATGAACACTGAAGCTTTCTTT. This sequence joins TRBV4-1 and TRBJ1-1, with 9 bases identical to TRBD1. Germline CDR1 reads MGHRA; CDR2 reads YSYEKL. Trimming cost V 3 bases and J 0 bases; bases outside gene matches: 5. The CDR3 runs 16 residues.

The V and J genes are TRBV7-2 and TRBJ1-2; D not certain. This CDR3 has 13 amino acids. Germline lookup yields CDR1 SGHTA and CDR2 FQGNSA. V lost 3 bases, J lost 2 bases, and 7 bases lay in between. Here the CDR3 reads CASSLLENYGYTF. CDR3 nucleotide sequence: TGTGCCAGCAGCTTGCTAGAGAACTATGGCTACACCTTC.

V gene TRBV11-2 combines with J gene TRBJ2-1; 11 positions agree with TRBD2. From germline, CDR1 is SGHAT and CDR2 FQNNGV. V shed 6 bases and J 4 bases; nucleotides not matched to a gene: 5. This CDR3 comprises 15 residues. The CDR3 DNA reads TGTGCCAGCAGGATAGCGGGAGGGCGATACAATGAGCAGTTCTTC. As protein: CASRIAGGRYNEQFF.

The DNA for the CDR3 is TGCAGTGCTCCCGGGGGATTAAGGACCCAGTACTTC. Residues: CSAPGGLRTQYF. The J gene is TRBJ2-5, the V gene TRBV20-1; maybe TRBD2 (6 bases). Germline assignment: CDR1 DFQATT and CDR2 SNEGSKA (reference sequence). The CDR3 has 12 amino acids. Trimming stripped 5 bases from V and 7 bases from J, with 14 bases between.

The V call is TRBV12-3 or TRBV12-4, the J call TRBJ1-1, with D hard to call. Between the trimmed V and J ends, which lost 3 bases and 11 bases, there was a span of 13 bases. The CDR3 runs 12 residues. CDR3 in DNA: TGTGCCAGCAGTTTCGGCACCTATGGGGCTTTCTTT. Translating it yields CASSFGTYGAFF.

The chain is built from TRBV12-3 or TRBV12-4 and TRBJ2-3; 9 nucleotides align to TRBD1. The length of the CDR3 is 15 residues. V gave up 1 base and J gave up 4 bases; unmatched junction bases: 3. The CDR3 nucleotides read TGTGCCAGCAGTTTAGGGGACAGGGCGTCAGATACGCAGTATTTT. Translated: CASSLGDRASDTQYF.